This T cell receptor beta chain was sequenced for a study of identical twins. The germline CDR1 and CDR2 sequences are SGHAT and FQNNGV. Trimming took 2 bases from V and 7 from J; bases not matched to a gene: 13. The CDR3 runs to 17 residues. Template switching added a universal primer site, and cDNA bore unique molecular identifiers. TCRdb used MiXCR to reprocess the 5' RACE reads, holding one entry per CDR3 protein. The data contain under 1 million distinct CDR3 sequences, 9% to 15% of them singletons. Findings and limits, study-wide: Modeled out-of-frame TCR alpha sharing in monozygotic twins fell below observed levels. A partial confounding effect on zero-insertion analyses could come from invariant MAIT and iNKT cells.

Note on this clonotype: As yet, its antigen is unknown.

These data were also reused for a study on yellow fever vaccine responses in identical twins.

The TCR was taken from a woman aged 18-29 years in good health. Sequencing was performed on PBMCs. V and J are TRBV11-2 and TRBJ2-2; 7 bases match TRBD2. The CDR3 sequence is CASSLWGGKGTIGELFF. The CDR3 nucleotides are TGTGCCAGCAGCTTATGGGGAGGGAAAGGCACCATCGGGGAGCTGTTTTTT.